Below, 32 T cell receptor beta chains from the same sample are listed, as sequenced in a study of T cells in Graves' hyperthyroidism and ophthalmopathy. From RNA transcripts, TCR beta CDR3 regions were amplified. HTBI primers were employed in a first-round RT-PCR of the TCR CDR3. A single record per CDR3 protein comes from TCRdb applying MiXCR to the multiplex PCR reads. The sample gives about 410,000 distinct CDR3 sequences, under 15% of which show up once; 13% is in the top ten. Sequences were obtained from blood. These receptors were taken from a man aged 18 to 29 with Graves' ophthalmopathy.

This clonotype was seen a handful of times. The CDR3 DNA follows: TGTGCCAGCAGTGCCACAGGGGGAAGTTCACCCCTCCACTTT. Translated: CASSATGGSSPLHF. V is TRBV25-1 and J is TRBJ1-6; 8 bases map to TRBD1. This CDR3 comprises 14 residues. The V and J ends lost 4 bases and 9 bases, in that order; junction bases with no gene match: 5. CDR1 and CDR2 (germline): MGHDK, SYGVNS. Full variable domain (missing parts from reference TRBV25-1 and TRBJ1-6): EADIYQTPRYLVIGTGKKITLECSQTMGHDKMYWYQQDPGMELHLIHYSYGVNSTEKGDLSSESTVSRIRTEHFPLTLESARPSHTSQYLCASSATGGSSPLHFGNGTRLTVT.

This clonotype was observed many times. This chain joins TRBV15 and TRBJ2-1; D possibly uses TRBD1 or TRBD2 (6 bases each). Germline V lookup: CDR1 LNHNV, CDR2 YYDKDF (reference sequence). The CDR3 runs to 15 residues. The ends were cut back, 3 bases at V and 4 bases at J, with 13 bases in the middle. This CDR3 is CATSSWGALYNEQFF. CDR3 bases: TGTGCCACCAGCAGTTGGGGGGCGTTATACAATGAGCAGTTCTTC.

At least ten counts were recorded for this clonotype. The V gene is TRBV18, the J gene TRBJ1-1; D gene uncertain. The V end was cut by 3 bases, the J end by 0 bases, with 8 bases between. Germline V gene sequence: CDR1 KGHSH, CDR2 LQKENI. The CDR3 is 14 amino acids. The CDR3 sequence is CASSPLELNTEAFF. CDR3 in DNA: TGTGCCAGCTCACCCCTAGAACTGAACACTGAAGCTTTCTTT.

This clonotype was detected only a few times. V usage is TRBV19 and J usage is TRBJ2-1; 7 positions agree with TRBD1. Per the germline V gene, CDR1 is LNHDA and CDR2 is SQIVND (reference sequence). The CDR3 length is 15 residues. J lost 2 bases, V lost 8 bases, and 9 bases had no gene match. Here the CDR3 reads CASADRFSPYNEQFF. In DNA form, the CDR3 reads TGTGCCAGTGCGGACAGGTTCTCCCCCTACAATGAGCAGTTCTTC. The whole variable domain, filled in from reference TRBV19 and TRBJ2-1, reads DGGITQSPKYLFRKEGQNVTLSCEQNLNHDAMYWYRQDPGQGLRLIYYSQIVNDFQKGDIAEGYSVSREKKESFPLTVTSAQKNPTAFYLCASADRFSPYNEQFFGPGTRLTVL.

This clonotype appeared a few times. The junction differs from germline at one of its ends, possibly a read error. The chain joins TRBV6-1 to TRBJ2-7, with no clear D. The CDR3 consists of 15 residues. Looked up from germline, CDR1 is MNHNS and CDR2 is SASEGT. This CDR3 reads CASSVFQSAPYERYF. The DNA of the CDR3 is TGTGCCAGCAGTGTATTCCAATCGGCGCCTTACGAGCGGTACTTC.

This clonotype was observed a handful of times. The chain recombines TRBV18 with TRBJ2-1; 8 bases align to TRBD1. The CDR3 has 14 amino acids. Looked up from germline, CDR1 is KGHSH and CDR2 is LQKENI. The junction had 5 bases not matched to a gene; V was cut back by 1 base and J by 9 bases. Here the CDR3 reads CASSPQGQEGEQFF. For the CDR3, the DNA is TGTGCCAGCTCACCACAGGGACAGGAGGGTGAGCAGTTCTTC.

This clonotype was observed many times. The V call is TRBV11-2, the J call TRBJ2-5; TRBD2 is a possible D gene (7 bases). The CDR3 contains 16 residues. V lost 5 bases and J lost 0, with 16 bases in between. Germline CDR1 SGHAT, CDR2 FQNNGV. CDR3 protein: CASSPWAGDNQETQYF. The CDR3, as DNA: TGTGCCAGCAGCCCGTGGGCGGGGGACAACCAAGAGACCCAGTACTTC.

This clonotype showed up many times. The CDR3 nucleotides read TGCGCCAGCAGCTTGGTGGGGGGCACCACTGAAGCTTTCTTT. This sequence encodes CASSLVGGTTEAFF. V gene TRBV5-1 combines with J gene TRBJ1-1; tentative D call: TRBD1 (6 bases). Deletions cut 0 bases from V and 4 bases from J, with 10 bases between. The CDR3 spans 14 residues. Germline loops: CDR1 SGHRS, CDR2 YFSETQ. Using reference TRBV5-1 and TRBJ1-1 for the parts outside the CDR3, the full variable domain is KAGVTQTPRYLIKTRGQQVTLSCSPISGHRSVSWYQQTPGQGLQFLFEYFSETQRNKGNFPGRFSGRQFSNSRSEMNVSTLELGDSALYLCASSLVGGTTEAFFGQGTRLTVV.

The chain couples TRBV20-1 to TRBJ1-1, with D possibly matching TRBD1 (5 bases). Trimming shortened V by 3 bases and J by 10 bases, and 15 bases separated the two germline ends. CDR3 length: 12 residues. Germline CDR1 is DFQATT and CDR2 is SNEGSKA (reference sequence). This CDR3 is CSASRVGGGAFF. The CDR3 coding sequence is TGCAGTGCTAGCAGGGTAGGCGGAGGAGCTTTCTTT.

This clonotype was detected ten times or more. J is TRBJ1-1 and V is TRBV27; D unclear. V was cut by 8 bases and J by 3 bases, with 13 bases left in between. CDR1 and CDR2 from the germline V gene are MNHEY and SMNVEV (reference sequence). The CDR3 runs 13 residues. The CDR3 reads CASHFTRDTEAFF. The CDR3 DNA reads TGTGCCAGCCATTTTACCCGTGACACTGAAGCTTTCTTT.

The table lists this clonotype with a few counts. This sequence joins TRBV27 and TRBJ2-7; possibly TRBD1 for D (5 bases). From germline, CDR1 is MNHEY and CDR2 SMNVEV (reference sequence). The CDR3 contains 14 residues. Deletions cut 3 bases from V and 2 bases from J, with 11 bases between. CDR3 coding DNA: TGTGCCAGCAGTTTCACAGGCCCAACCTACGAGCAGTACTTC. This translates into CASSFTGPTYEQYF.

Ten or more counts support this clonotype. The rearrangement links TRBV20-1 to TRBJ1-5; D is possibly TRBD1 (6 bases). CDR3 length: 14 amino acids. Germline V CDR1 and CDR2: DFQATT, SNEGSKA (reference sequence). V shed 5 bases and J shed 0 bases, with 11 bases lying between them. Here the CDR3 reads CSADRLHSNQPQHF. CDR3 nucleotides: TGCAGTGCTGACAGGCTTCATAGCAATCAGCCCCAGCATTTT.

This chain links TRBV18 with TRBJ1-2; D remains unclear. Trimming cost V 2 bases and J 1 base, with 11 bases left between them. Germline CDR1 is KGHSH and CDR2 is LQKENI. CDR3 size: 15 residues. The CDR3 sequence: CASSPRGRVNYGYTF. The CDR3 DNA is TGTGCCAGCTCACCAAGAGGGCGGGTTAACTATGGCTACACCTTC.

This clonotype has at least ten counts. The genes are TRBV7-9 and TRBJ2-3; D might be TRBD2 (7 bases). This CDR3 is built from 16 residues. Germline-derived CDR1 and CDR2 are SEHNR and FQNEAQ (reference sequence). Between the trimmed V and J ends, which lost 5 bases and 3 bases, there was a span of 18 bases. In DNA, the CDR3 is TGTGCCAGCAGCAAAGTTCGGGGGGCGGGAACAGATACGCAGTATTTT. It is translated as CASSKVRGAGTDTQYF. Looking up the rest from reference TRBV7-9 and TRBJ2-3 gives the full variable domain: DTGVSQNPRHKITKRGQNVTFRCDPISEHNRLYWYRQTLGQGPEFLTYFQNEAQLEKSRLLSDRFSAERPKGSFSTLEIQRTEQGDSAMYLCASSKVRGAGTDTQYFGPGTRLTVL.

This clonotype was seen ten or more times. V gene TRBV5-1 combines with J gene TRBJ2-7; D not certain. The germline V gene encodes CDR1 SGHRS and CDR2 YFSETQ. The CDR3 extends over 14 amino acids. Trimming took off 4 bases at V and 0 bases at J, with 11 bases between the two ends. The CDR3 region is CASSTLEASYEQYF. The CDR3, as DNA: TGCGCCAGCAGCACCCTTGAGGCCTCCTACGAGCAGTACTTC.

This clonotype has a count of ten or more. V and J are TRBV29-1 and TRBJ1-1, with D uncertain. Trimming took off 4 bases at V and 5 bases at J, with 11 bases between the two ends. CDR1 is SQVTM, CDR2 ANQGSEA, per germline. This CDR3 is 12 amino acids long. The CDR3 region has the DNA TGCAGCGTTGTTAGCTTGGAGACTGAAGCTTTCTTT. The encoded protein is CSVVSLETEAFF. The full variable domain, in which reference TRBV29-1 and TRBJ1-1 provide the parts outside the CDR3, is SAVISQKPSRDICQRGTSLTIQCQVDSQVTMMFWYRQQPGQSLTLIATANQGSEATYESGFVIDKFPISRPNLTFSTLTVSNMSPEDSSIYLCSVVSLETEAFFGQGTRLTVV.

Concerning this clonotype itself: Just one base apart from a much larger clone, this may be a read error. Here the CDR3 reads CAGSSAGKSAFF. CDR3 nucleotide sequence: TGTGCCGGCAGTTCGGCAGGGAAGTCAGCTTTCTTT. V and J are TRBV27 and TRBJ1-1, with D possibly being TRBD1 (5 bases). The CDR3 runs to 12 residues. In germline, CDR1 is MNHEY, CDR2 SMNVEV (reference sequence).

Written as DNA, the CDR3 is TGCAGTGCTAGAGATCCCAGGGCGGGACAGCCCCAGCATTTT. Its protein product is CSARDPRAGQPQHF. The chain joins TRBV20-1 to TRBJ1-5, with TRBD1 as a possible D gene (5 bases). Trimming left V 0 bases short and J 7 bases short, with 13 bases between. The CDR3 is made up of 14 amino acids. Germline CDR1 is DFQATT and CDR2 is SNEGSKA (reference sequence).

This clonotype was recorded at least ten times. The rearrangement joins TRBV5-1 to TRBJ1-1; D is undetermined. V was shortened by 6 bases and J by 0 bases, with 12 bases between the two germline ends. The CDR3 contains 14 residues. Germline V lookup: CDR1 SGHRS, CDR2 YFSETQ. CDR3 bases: TGCGCCAGCATGGGAGGGAATATGAACACTGAAGCTTTCTTT. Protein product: CASMGGNMNTEAFF.

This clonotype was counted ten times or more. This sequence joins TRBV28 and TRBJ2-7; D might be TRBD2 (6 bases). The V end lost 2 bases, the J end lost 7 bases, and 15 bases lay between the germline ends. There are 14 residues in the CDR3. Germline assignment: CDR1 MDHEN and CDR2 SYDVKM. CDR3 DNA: TGTGCCAGCAGTTTAGCGGGGACCACGAGGGAGCAGTACTTC. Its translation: CASSLAGTTREQYF. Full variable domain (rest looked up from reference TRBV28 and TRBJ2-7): DVKVTQSSRYLVKRTGEKVFLECVQDMDHENMFWYRQDPGLGLRLIYFSYDVKMKEKGDIPEGYSVSREKKERFSLILESASTNQTSMYLCASSLAGTTREQYFGPGTRLTVT.

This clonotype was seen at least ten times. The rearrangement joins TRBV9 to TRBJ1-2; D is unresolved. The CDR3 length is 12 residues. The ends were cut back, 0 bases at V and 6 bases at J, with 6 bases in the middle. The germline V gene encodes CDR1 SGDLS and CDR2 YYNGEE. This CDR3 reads CASSVEGHGYTF. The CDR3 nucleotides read TGTGCCAGCAGCGTAGAGGGTCATGGCTACACCTTC.

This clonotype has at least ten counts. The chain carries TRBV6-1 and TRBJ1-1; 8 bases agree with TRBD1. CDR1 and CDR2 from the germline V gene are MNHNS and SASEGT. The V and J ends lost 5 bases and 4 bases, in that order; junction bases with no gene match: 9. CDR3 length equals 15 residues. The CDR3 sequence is CASSSGTGAGTEAFF. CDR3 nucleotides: TGTGCCAGCAGTTCCGGGACAGGTGCGGGCACTGAAGCTTTCTTT.

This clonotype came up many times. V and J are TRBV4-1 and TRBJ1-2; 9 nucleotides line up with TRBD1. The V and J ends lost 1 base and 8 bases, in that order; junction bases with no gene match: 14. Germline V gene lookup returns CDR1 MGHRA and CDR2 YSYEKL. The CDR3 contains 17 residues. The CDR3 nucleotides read TGCGCCAGCAGCCAAGGACTCCGGATGGACAGGGGAGGCGGCTACACCTTC. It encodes CASSQGLRMDRGGGYTF.

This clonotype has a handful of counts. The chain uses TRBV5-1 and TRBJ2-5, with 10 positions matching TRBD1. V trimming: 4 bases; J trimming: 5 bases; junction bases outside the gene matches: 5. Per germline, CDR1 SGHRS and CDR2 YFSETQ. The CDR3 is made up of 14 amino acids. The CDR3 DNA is TGCGCCAGCAGCCGGACAGGGGGAATGGAGACCCAGTACTTC. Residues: CASSRTGGMETQYF.

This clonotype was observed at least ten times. CDR3 bases: TGTGCCTGGAGTCTGACACCCCAGGGCACTGAAGCTTTCTTT. Its protein is CAWSLTPQGTEAFF. The V and J genes are TRBV30 and TRBJ1-1, with D maybe TRBD1 (5 bases). V lost 2 bases to trimming and J lost 4 bases, with 14 bases between them. The germline gives CDR1 GTSNPN, CDR2 SVGIG (reference sequence). This CDR3 is built from 14 residues.

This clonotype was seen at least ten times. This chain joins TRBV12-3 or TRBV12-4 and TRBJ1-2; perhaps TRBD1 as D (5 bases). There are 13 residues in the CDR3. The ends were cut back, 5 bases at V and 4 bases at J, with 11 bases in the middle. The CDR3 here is CASSEGRIYGYTF. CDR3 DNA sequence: TGTGCCAGCAGTGAGGGACGCATCTATGGCTACACCTTC.

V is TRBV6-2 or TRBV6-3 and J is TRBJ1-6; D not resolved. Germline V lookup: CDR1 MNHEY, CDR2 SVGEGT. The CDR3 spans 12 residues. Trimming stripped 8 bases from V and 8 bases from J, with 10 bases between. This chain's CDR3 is CASHDGYSPLHF. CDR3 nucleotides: TGTGCCAGCCACGACGGGTATTCACCCCTCCACTTT.

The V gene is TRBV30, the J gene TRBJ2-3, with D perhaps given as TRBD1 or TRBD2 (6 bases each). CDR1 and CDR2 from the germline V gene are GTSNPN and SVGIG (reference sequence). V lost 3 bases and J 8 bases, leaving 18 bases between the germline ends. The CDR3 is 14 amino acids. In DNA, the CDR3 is TGTGCCTGGAGGGTGACGGGGGCGCGGGGTACGCAGTATTTT. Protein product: CAWRVTGARGTQYF.

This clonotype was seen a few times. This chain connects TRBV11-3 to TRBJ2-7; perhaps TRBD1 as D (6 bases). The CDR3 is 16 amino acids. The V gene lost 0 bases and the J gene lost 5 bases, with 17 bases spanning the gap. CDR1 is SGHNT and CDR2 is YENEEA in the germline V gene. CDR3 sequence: CASSLETQGVGDEQYF. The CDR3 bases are TGTGCCAGCAGCTTAGAGACACAGGGCGTTGGGGACGAGCAGTACTTC.

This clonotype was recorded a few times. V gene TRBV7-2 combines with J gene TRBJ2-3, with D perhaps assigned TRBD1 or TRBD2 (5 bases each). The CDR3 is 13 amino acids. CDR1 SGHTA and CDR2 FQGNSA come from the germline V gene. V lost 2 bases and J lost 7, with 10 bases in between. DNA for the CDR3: TGTGCCAGCAGCTTAATTGGGGGTTATACGCAGTATTTT. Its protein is CASSLIGGYTQYF.

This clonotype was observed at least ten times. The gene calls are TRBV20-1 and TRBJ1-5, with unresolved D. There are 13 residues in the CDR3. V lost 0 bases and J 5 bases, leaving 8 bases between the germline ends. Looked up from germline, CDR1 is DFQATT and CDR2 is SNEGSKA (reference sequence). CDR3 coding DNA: TGCAGTGCTAGAGATTACGACTATCAGCCCCAGCATTTT. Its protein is CSARDYDYQPQHF.

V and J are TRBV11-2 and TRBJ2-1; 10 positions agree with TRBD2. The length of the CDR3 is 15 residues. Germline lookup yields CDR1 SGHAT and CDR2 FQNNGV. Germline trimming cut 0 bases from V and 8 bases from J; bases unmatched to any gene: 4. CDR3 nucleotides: TGTGCCAGCAGCTTAGACCCTAGCGGGAGCTATGAGCAGTTCTTC. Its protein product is CASSLDPSGSYEQFF.